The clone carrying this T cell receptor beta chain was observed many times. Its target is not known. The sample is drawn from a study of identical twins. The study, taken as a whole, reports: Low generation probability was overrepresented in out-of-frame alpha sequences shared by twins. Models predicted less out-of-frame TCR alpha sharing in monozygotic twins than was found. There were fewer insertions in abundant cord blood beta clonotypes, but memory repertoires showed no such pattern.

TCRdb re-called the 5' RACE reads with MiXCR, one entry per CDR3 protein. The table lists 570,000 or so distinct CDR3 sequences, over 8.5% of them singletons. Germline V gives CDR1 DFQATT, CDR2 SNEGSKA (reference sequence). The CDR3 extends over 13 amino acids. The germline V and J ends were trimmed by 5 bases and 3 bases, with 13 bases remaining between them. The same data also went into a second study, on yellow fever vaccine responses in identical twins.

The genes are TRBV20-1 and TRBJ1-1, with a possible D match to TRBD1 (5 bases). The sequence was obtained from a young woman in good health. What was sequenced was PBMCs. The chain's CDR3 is CSAQQGGDTEAFF. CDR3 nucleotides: TGCAGTGCTCAGCAGGGAGGGGACACTGAAGCTTTCTTT.